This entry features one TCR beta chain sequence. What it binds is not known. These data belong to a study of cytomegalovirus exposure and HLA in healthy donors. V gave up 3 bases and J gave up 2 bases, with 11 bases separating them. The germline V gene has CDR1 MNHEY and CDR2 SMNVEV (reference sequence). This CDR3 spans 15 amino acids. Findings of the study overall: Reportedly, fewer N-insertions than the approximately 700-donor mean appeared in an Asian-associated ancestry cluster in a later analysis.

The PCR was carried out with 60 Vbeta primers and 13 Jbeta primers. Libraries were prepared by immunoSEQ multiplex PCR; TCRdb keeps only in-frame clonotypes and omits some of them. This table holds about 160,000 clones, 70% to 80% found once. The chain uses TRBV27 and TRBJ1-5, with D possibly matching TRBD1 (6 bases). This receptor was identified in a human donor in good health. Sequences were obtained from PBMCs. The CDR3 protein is CASSFSAGGNQPQHF. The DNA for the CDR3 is TGTGCCAGCAGTTTTTCGGCAGGGGGCAATCAGCCCCAGCATTTT.